Listed here is a single T cell receptor (beta chain). Its antigen is not identified. Profiling relied on immunoSEQ multiplex PCR, and the TCRdb table lists in-frame clones only, not all of them. Seen here are tens of thousands of clones, less than 80% observed once, and the top ten hold roughly 7%. These data come from a study of early stage breast cancer tumors. Trimming removed 9 bases from V and 8 bases from J, with 30 bases in between. Germline lookup yields CDR1 SGHTS and CDR2 YDEGEE. This CDR3 is built from 17 residues. Overall study findings and caveats: Enriched TCRB sequences shared across patients were mostly commonly generated sequences.

The genes are TRBV5-8 and TRBJ2-1; tentative D call: TRBD1 (7 bases). Sequenced input: blood. The clonotype was recovered from a person aged 60 to 70 with breast cancer. The CDR3 nucleotides are TGTGCCACCTACACGGCCGACCGATACAGGGGAGGAGATGAGCAGTTCTTC. Its protein product is CATYTADRYRGGDEQFF.